Sequencing of this T cell receptor (beta chain) was carried out in a study of blood T cell repertoires in COVID-19. Study details: The study drew acute and convalescent COVID-19 samples from the United States, Italy and Spain. Sources were T cells, B-cell-depleted T cells, or PBMCs; the material itself was cDNA or gDNA.

This CDR3 has 15 amino acids. Germline V gene lookup returns CDR1 SEHNR and CDR2 FQNEAQ (reference sequence). V was pared by 3 bases and J by 3 bases, with 15 bases between. Study processing details: Amplification from reference gene primers served as the basis for estimated nucleated cell counts. Profiled with immunoSEQ multiplex PCR; TCRdb holds only in-frame clones, not every one. The V and J calls and the clone size are those of that table, but D and trimming were determined from the DNA. Among some 38,000 clones listed, 80% were seen once. This clone is a singleton in its sample. The sample was peripheral blood. The clonotype comes from a woman in her seventies with acute or convalescent COVID-19. The gene calls are TRBV7-9 and TRBJ2-7, with a possible D match to TRBD2 (6 bases). DNA for the CDR3: TGTGCCAGCAGCTTGGGTCTCTGGGGGGACTACGAGCAGTACTTC. Residues: CASSLGLWGDYEQYF.